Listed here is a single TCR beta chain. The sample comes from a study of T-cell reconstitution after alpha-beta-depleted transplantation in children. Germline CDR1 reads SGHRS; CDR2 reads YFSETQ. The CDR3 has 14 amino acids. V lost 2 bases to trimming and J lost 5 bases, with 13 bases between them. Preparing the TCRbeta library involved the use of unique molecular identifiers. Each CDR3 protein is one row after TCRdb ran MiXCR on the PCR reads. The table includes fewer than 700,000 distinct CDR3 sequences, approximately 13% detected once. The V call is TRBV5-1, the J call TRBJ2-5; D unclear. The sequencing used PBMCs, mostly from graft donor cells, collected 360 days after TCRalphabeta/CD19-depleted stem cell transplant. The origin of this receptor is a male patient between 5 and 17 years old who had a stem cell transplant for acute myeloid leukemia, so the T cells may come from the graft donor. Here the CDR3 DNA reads TGCGCCAGCAGCTTAACAGCGACTTTGGAGACCCAGTACTTC. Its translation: CASSLTATLETQYF.